The next 14 T cell receptor beta chains were all read from a single sample in a study of identifying expanded T cells in peripheral blood. The method was immunoSEQ multiplex PCR; TCRdb's version includes in-frame clones alone and lacks a portion of them. The sample lists roughly 120,000 clones; about nine tenths were seen once. What was sequenced was blood. All receptors derive from a person aged 18 to 75 in good health.

This clone appeared once. V and J are TRBV7-2 and TRBJ2-7; the D gene could be TRBD1 or TRBD2 (5 bases each). V was cut by 3 bases and J by 3 bases, with 12 bases left in between. The CDR3 length is 14 residues. CDR1 SGHTA and CDR2 FQGNSA come from the germline V gene. This CDR3 reads CASSLTGAVYEQYF. CDR3 DNA: TGTGCCAGCAGCTTGACCGGGGCCGTCTACGAGCAGTACTTC. The whole variable domain, filled in from reference TRBV7-2 and TRBJ2-7, reads GAGVSQSPSNKVTEKGKDVELRCDPISGHTALYWYRQSLGQGLEFLIYFQGNSAPDKSGLPSDRFSAERTGGSVSTLTIQRTQQEDSAVYLCASSLTGAVYEQYFGPGTRLTVT.

The rearrangement joins TRBV9 to TRBJ2-7; the match to TRBD2 covers 10 bases. Germline V gives CDR1 SGDLS, CDR2 YYNGEE. After removal of 2 bases from V and 0 bases from J, the junction contained 2 bases not matched to a gene. CDR3 length: 15 residues. The CDR3 protein is CASSVTSGDSYEQYF. The CDR3, as DNA: TGTGCCAGCAGCGTTACTAGCGGGGACTCCTACGAGCAGTACTTC.

The V call is TRBV7-9, the J call TRBJ2-1, with D perhaps TRBD1 (6 bases). There are 15 residues in the CDR3. Germline CDR1 SEHNR, CDR2 FQNEAQ (reference sequence). V lost 4 bases and J 6 bases, leaving 16 bases between the germline ends. Here the CDR3 DNA reads TGTGCCAGCAGCTCGACAGGTATTCTCTTCAATGAGCAGTTCTTC. Its translation is CASSSTGILFNEQFF.

The V call is TRBV11-2, the J call TRBJ1-3, with 7 bases identical to TRBD1. This CDR3 is built from 17 residues. The J segment lost 0 bases and the V segment lost 3 bases, leaving 8 bases of the junction unmatched. The germline V gene encodes CDR1 SGHAT and CDR2 FQNNGV. The CDR3 spells CASSFSSGTDSGNTIYF. For the CDR3, the DNA is TGTGCCAGCAGCTTCTCTTCCGGGACAGACTCTGGAAACACCATATATTTT. The full variable domain, with the rest looked up from reference TRBV11-2 and TRBJ1-3, is EAGVAQSPRYKIIEKRQSVAFWCNPISGHATLYWYQQILGQGPKLLIQFQNNGVVDDSQLPKDRFSAERLKGVDSTLKIQPAKLEDSAVYLCASSFSSGTDSGNTIYFGEGSWLTVV.

Written as DNA, the CDR3 is TGTGCCAGCAGCCCCTCGGGACAGGGGAACTATGGCTACACCTTC. Its translation is CASSPSGQGNYGYTF. V gene TRBV7-2 combines with J gene TRBJ1-2, with 10 positions matching TRBD1. Germline V lookup: CDR1 SGHTA, CDR2 FQGNSA. J gave up 2 bases and V 5 bases, and 5 bases lay outside the gene matches. The CDR3 extends over 15 amino acids.

This clone appeared a single time. This chain links TRBV12-5 with TRBJ2-3; D is perhaps TRBD2 (6 bases). Germline V lookup: CDR1 LGHNT, CDR2 FRNRAP. Trimming left V 5 bases short and J 0 bases short, with 12 bases between. The CDR3 spans 15 residues. The CDR3, as DNA: TGTGCTAGTGGTACCGGGACTTTTAGCACAGATACGCAGTATTTT. It translates to CASGTGTFSTDTQYF.

Ten or more counts support this clone. The V gene is TRBV5-6, the J gene TRBJ1-1, with a possible D match to TRBD1 (5 bases). Trimming left V 3 bases short and J 9 bases short, with 27 bases between. The CDR3 is 17 amino acids. Germline lookup yields CDR1 SGHDT and CDR2 YYEEEE. CDR3 sequence (DNA): TGTGCCAGCAGCTCACCACTAGGGACTGCCCCTGAAGGGAAAGCTTTCTTT. Amino acids: CASSSPLGTAPEGKAFF.

V gene TRBV7-3 combines with J gene TRBJ1-1; TRBD1 aligns across 9 bases. The germline V gene encodes CDR1 SGHTA and CDR2 FQGTGA. CDR3 length: 14 residues. The V gene end was trimmed by 5 bases and the J gene end by 10 bases; junction bases not matched to a gene: 11. CDR3 residues: CASSPSPVDRGAFF. The CDR3 bases are TGTGCCAGCAGCCCTTCCCCCGTGGACAGGGGAGCTTTCTTT. The full variable domain, in which reference TRBV7-3 and TRBJ1-1 provide the parts outside the CDR3, is GAGVSQTPSNKVTEKGKYVELRCDPISGHTALYWYRQSLGQGPEFLIYFQGTGAADDSGLPNDRFFAVRPEGSVSTLKIQRTERGDSAVYLCASSPSPVDRGAFFGQGTRLTVV.

The chain is built from TRBV7-6 and TRBJ2-1; unclear D gene. The V and J ends lost 5 bases and 3 bases respectively, with 14 bases between them. The CDR3 is 15 amino acids. Germline V gene data show CDR1 as SGHVS and CDR2 as FNYEAQ. DNA of the CDR3: TGTGCCAGCAGCCTCCAGGATGAAAGCTACAATGAGCAGTTCTTC. It yields the protein CASSLQDESYNEQFF.

This clone was found once. For the CDR3, the DNA is TGTGCCAGCAGCCCCTTGGGGGGGCGAGAGACCCAGTACTTC. The encoded protein is CASSPLGGRETQYF. J is TRBJ2-5 and V is TRBV7-6, with D perhaps matching TRBD2 (7 bases). Germline V gene lookup returns CDR1 SGHVS and CDR2 FNYEAQ. Trimming took off 5 bases at V and 4 bases at J, with 14 bases between the two ends. This CDR3 contains 14 residues. Full variable domain (outside the CDR3, taken from reference TRBV7-6 and TRBJ2-5): GAGVSQSPRYKVTKRGQDVALRCDPISGHVSLYWYRQALGQGPEFLTYFNYEAQQDKSGLPNDRFSAERPEGSISTLTIQRTEQRDSAMYRCASSPLGGRETQYFGPGTRLLVL.

V is TRBV4-1 and J is TRBJ1-1; tentatively, D is TRBD1 (5 bases). Germline V gene data show CDR1 as MGHRA and CDR2 as YSYEKL. The CDR3 has 15 amino acids. V was shortened by 0 bases and J by 2 bases, with 10 bases between the two germline ends. CDR3 nucleotide sequence: TGCGCCAGCAGCCAAGATCAGGGAGTTAACACTGAAGCTTTCTTT. Translation gives CASSQDQGVNTEAFF.

CDR3 loop: CASSLAGGPPDTQYF. The CDR3, as DNA: TGTGCCAGCAGTTTAGCGGGGGGGCCCCCAGATACGCAGTATTTT. The chain employs TRBV2 and TRBJ2-3; 11 positions match TRBD2. The CDR3 is 15 amino acids. V dropped 5 bases and J dropped 4; count of bases not matched to a gene: 5. Germline V gives CDR1 SNHLY, CDR2 FYNNEI.

This clone was counted only a few times. This rearrangement joins TRBV6-1 to TRBJ2-3; no firm D call. Germline V gene lookup returns CDR1 MNHNS and CDR2 SASEGT. The CDR3 totals 13 residues. Trimming shortened V by 6 bases and J by 0 bases, and 7 bases separated the two germline ends. CDR3 bases: TGTGCCAGCAGCGCAAGTAGCACAGATACGCAGTATTTT. This sequence encodes CASSASSTDTQYF.

This sequence joins TRBV2 and TRBJ2-4; D not resolved. Germline CDR1 SNHLY, CDR2 FYNNEI. The CDR3 is 16 amino acids. V was cut by 4 bases and J by 0 bases, with 13 bases left in between. Here the CDR3 reads CASSVDLLIAKNIQYF. The CDR3 nucleotides are TGTGCCAGCAGTGTGGATCTCCTCATAGCCAAAAACATTCAGTACTTC. The variable domain in full, completed from reference TRBV2 and TRBJ2-4, reads EPEVTQTPSHQVTQMGQEVILRCVPISNHLYFYWYRQILGQKVEFLVSFYNNEISEKSEIFDDQFSVERPDGSNFTLKIRSTKLEDSAMYFCASSVDLLIAKNIQYFGAGTRLSVL.